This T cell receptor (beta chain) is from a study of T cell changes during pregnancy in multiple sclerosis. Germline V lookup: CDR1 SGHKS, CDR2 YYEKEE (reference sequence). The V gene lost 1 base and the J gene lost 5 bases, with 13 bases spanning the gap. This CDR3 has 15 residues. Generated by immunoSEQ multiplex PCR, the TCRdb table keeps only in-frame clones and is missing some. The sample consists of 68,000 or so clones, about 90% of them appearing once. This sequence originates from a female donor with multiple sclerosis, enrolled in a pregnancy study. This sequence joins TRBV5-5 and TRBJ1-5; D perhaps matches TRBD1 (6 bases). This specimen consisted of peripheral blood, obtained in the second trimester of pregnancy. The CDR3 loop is CASSLHGQPDQPQHF. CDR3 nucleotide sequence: TGTGCCAGCAGCTTGCATGGACAGCCAGATCAGCCCCAGCATTTT.